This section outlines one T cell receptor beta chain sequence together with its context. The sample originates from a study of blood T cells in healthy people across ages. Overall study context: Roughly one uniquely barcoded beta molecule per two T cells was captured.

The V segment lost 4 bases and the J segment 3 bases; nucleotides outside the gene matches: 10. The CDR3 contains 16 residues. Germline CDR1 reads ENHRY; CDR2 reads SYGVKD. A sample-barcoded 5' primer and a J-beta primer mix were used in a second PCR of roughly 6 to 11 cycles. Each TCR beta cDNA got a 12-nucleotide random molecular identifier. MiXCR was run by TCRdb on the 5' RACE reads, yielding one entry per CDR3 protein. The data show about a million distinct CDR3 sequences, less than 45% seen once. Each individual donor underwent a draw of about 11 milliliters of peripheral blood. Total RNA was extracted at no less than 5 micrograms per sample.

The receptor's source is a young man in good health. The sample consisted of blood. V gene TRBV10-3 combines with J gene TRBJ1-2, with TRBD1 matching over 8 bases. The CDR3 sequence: CAISGQGYKADYGYTF. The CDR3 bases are TGTGCCATCAGTGGACAGGGGTATAAAGCTGACTATGGCTACACCTTC.